The next 25 T cell receptor beta chains were all read from a single sample in a study of shared clonotypes between healthy human individuals. TCRdb's copy holds only in-frame clones and misses some; the assay was immunoSEQ multiplex PCR. Of roughly 1,000,000 clones detected, about 80% appear once; the ten largest clones hold around 0.47%. The specimen was memory CD4+ T cells from PBMCs. Subset indicated: CD45RA-negative fraction. The receptors stem from a man between 18 and 29 years old in good health. Some clones in this sample may be carry-over from other donors' samples.

This clone has just one count. The V gene is TRBV5-1, the J gene TRBJ2-7; D tentatively reads TRBD1 or TRBD2 (5 bases each). The ends were cut back, 1 base at V and 3 bases at J, with 8 bases in the middle. CDR1 is SGHRS and CDR2 is YFSETQ in the germline V gene. This CDR3 has 13 amino acids. The CDR3 loop reads CASSLMGVYEQYF. The CDR3 bases are TGCGCCAGCAGCTTGATGGGGGTCTACGAGCAGTACTTC.

As to this clone: The same CDR3 also results from other DNA sequences found in this sample. This rearrangement joins TRBV6-5 to TRBJ2-7; D is ambiguous. CDR3 length: 14 amino acids. V was shortened by 0 bases and J by 2 bases, with 8 bases between the two germline ends. Germline CDR1 and CDR2: MNHEY and SVGAGI. CDR3 in DNA: TGTGCCAGCAGTTACTCGAAGGGTCCCTACGAGCAGTACTTC. This gives the protein CASSYSKGPYEQYF.

The V call is TRBV5-1, the J call TRBJ1-1; D unclear. V lost 4 bases, J lost 4 bases, and 17 bases lay in between. The CDR3 runs 15 residues. The germline V gene has CDR1 SGHRS and CDR2 YFSETQ. CDR3 protein: CASSPPGHWGTEAFF. DNA for the CDR3: TGCGCCAGCAGCCCACCGGGTCACTGGGGCACTGAAGCTTTCTTT.

The V gene is TRBV18, the J gene TRBJ2-3; 10 bases map to TRBD2. The junction had 5 bases not matched to a gene; V was cut back by 5 bases and J by 0 bases. Germline V CDR1 and CDR2: KGHSH, LQKENI. The CDR3 extends over 16 amino acids. CDR3 in amino acids: CASSALAGPSTDTQYF. The CDR3 DNA follows: TGTGCCAGCTCAGCACTAGCGGGGCCTAGCACAGATACGCAGTATTTT.

CDR3 residues: CASSLDRVRLAGTEQYF. CDR3 DNA: TGTGCCAGCAGCTTAGATAGAGTTAGACTAGCGGGGACCGAGCAGTACTTC. The V call is TRBV11-2, the J call TRBJ2-7; 11 bases are shared with TRBD2. This CDR3 comprises 17 residues. The J segment lost 6 bases and the V segment lost 0 bases, leaving 10 bases of the junction unmatched. Germline V CDR1 and CDR2: SGHAT, FQNNGV.

J is TRBJ2-3 and V is TRBV11-2, with 7 bases matching TRBD2. After removal of 1 base from V and 2 bases from J, the junction contained 9 bases not matched to a gene. The CDR3 consists of 17 residues. Germline V lookup: CDR1 SGHAT, CDR2 FQNNGV. Here the CDR3 reads CASSLVRSSGTTDTQYF. The CDR3 region has the DNA TGTGCCAGCAGCTTAGTTAGGTCCAGCGGGACCACAGATACGCAGTATTTT.

With regard to this clone: The same CDR3 can be traced to other DNA sequences in this sample. The rearrangement uses TRBV28 and TRBJ2-1; D not certain. Germline loops: CDR1 MDHEN, CDR2 SYDVKM. This CDR3 is built from 12 residues. Trimming left V 8 bases short and J 1 base short, with 6 bases between. The DNA for the CDR3 is TGTGCCAGCGGCGGATCCTACAATGAGCAGTTCTTC. It yields the protein CASGGSYNEQFF.

This chain links TRBV5-5 with TRBJ1-4; D remains unclear. The V gene's germline CDR1 is SGHKS and CDR2 YYEKEE (reference sequence). V was clipped by 0 bases and J by 5 bases, with 14 bases between them. This CDR3 is built from 16 residues. The CDR3 is CASSLAFTAPNEKLFF. The CDR3 bases are TGTGCCAGCAGCTTGGCGTTCACAGCTCCAAATGAAAAACTGTTTTTT.

The chain has TRBV15 and TRBJ1-1; D is perhaps TRBD1 (5 bases). CDR3 size: 15 residues. Germline V gene data show CDR1 as LNHNV and CDR2 as YYDKDF (reference sequence). V was cut by 1 base and J by 1 base, with 10 bases left in between. DNA for the CDR3: TGTGCCACCAGCAGAGTTGGGACGAGGAACACTGAAGCTTTCTTT. Amino acids: CATSRVGTRNTEAFF.

The J gene is TRBJ1-2, the V gene TRBV6-5, with D hard to call. Trimming left V 3 bases short and J 8 bases short, with 13 bases between. This CDR3 contains 13 residues. Germline V gene data show CDR1 as MNHEY and CDR2 as SVGAGI. The CDR3 region is CASSYGRGRGYTF. CDR3 DNA sequence: TGTGCCAGCAGTTATGGGCGCGGCAGGGGCTACACCTTC.

The chain carries TRBV18 and TRBJ2-3, with D possibly being TRBD2 (5 bases). V was pared by 6 bases and J by 5 bases, with 15 bases between. CDR1 is KGHSH, CDR2 LQKENI, per germline. This CDR3 comprises 14 residues. In nucleotides, the CDR3 is TGTGCCAGCTCCCTACAAAAACGGGGAGATACGCAGTATTTT. This translates into CASSLQKRGDTQYF.

The CDR3 reads CAWSPEAFQETQYF. The CDR3 nucleotides read TGTGCCTGGAGCCCCGAGGCTTTTCAAGAGACCCAGTACTTC. The genes are TRBV30 and TRBJ2-5, with no clear D. The CDR3 has 14 amino acids. Trimming removed 3 bases at V and 2 bases at J, with 13 bases between. The V gene's germline CDR1 is GTSNPN and CDR2 SVGIG (reference sequence).

On this clone itself: Other DNA sequences of this sample code for an identical CDR3. This rearrangement joins TRBV5-1 to TRBJ1-4; D is uncertain. This CDR3 spans 14 amino acids. Trimming shortened V by 0 bases and J by 5 bases, and 8 bases separated the two germline ends. Per germline, CDR1 SGHRS and CDR2 YFSETQ. The CDR3: CASSLVAGNEKLFF. For the CDR3, the DNA is TGCGCCAGCAGCTTGGTAGCGGGGAATGAAAAACTGTTTTTT.

The chain recombines TRBV5-1 with TRBJ1-1, with 10 bases fitting TRBD1. This CDR3 is built from 14 residues. CDR1 and CDR2 from the germline V gene are SGHRS and YFSETQ. The V segment lost 5 bases and the J segment 5 bases; nucleotides outside the gene matches: 6. Here the CDR3 reads CASSRQGASTEAFF. Written as DNA, the CDR3 is TGCGCCAGCAGTAGACAGGGGGCGAGTACTGAAGCTTTCTTT. Filled out from reference TRBV5-1 and TRBJ1-1, the complete variable domain reads KAGVTQTPRYLIKTRGQQVTLSCSPISGHRSVSWYQQTPGQGLQFLFEYFSETQRNKGNFPGRFSGRQFSNSRSEMNVSTLELGDSALYLCASSRQGASTEAFFGQGTRLTVV.

The chain combines TRBV4-1 with TRBJ2-7, with 7 bases identical to TRBD1. The length of the CDR3 is 16 residues. Germline lookup yields CDR1 MGHRA and CDR2 YSYEKL. The trim removed 4 bases at V and 3 bases at J, leaving 12 bases unmatched. The CDR3 protein is CASSRKAQTGNYEQYF. The DNA of the CDR3 is TGCGCCAGCAGCCGAAAAGCCCAGACAGGGAACTACGAGCAGTACTTC.

The J gene is TRBJ1-4, the V gene TRBV25-1, with a weak D call TRBD1 (5 bases). V was pared by 5 bases and J by 8 bases, with 15 bases between. The CDR3 is made up of 14 amino acids. The V gene's germline CDR1 is MGHDK and CDR2 SYGVNS. CDR3 sequence reads: CASSPRGRGEKLFF. Written as DNA, the CDR3 is TGTGCCAGCAGTCCAAGGGGCCGAGGAGAAAAACTGTTTTTT. Combining the CDR3 with reference TRBV25-1 and TRBJ1-4 gives the whole variable domain EADIYQTPRYLVIGTGKKITLECSQTMGHDKMYWYQQDPGMELHLIHYSYGVNSTEKGDLSSESTVSRIRTEHFPLTLESARPSHTSQYLCASSPRGRGEKLFFGSGTQLSVL.

This chain connects TRBV5-6 to TRBJ1-1; D uncertain. This CDR3 comprises 15 residues. Trimming left V 1 base short and J 1 base short, with 11 bases between. Germline V CDR1 and CDR2: SGHDT, YYEEEE. The CDR3 sequence is CASSLLWQPNTEAFF. CDR3 bases: TGTGCCAGCAGCTTGCTGTGGCAGCCGAACACTGAAGCTTTCTTT.

The gene calls are TRBV6-1 and TRBJ2-7; a possible D gene is TRBD2 (6 bases). The CDR3 has 11 amino acids. CDR1 is MNHNS and CDR2 is SASEGT in the germline V gene. V lost 6 bases and J lost 12, with 15 bases in between. The CDR3 reads CASSRETKGYF. DNA for the CDR3: TGTGCCAGCAGCCGGGAGACCAAGGGGTACTTC.

The rearrangement joins TRBV5-4 to TRBJ1-4, with D uncertain. Germline CDR1 is SGHNT and CDR2 is YYREEE (reference sequence). The CDR3 totals 15 residues. Trimming pared 4 bases from V and 3 bases from J, leaving 13 bases between. CDR3 nucleotides: TGTGCCAGCAGCCTCGCGAGTGCGGCTAATGAAAAACTGTTTTTT. As protein: CASSLASAANEKLFF. The whole variable domain, filled in from reference TRBV5-4 and TRBJ1-4, reads ETGVTQSPTHLIKTRGQQVTLRCSSQSGHNTVSWYQQALGQGPQFIFQYYREEENGRGNFPPRFSGLQFPNYSSELNVNALELDDSALYLCASSLASAANEKLFFGSGTQLSVL.

This clone came up many times. The chain employs TRBV5-1 and TRBJ2-5; 16 positions agree with TRBD2. After removal of 5 bases from V and 5 bases from J, the junction contained 9 bases not matched to a gene. Germline CDR1 and CDR2: SGHRS and YFSETQ. The CDR3 has 17 amino acids. The chain's CDR3 is CASSPGTSGRARETQYF. The DNA for the CDR3 is TGCGCCAGCAGTCCCGGGACTAGCGGGAGGGCGCGGGAGACCCAGTACTTC. Complete variable domain (other parts from reference TRBV5-1 and TRBJ2-5): KAGVTQTPRYLIKTRGQQVTLSCSPISGHRSVSWYQQTPGQGLQFLFEYFSETQRNKGNFPGRFSGRQFSNSRSEMNVSTLELGDSALYLCASSPGTSGRARETQYFGPGTRLLVL.

The CDR3 region is CASRDSSRATGELFF. CDR3 nucleotide sequence: TGTGCCAGCCGGGACAGCTCGCGGGCCACCGGGGAGCTGTTTTTT. The J gene is TRBJ2-2, the V gene TRBV6-1; 7 bases are shared with TRBD1. V dropped 8 bases and J dropped 4; count of bases not matched to a gene: 10. Germline V CDR1 and CDR2: MNHNS, SASEGT. The CDR3 covers 15 residues.

The CDR3, as DNA: TGTGCCAGCAGCGTAGGACTAGCGGGAGTAGCCGGCACAGATACGCAGTATTTT. Its protein product is CASSVGLAGVAGTDTQYF. V and J are TRBV9 and TRBJ2-3; TRBD2 aligns across 12 bases. The germline V gene has CDR1 SGDLS and CDR2 YYNGEE. This CDR3 is built from 18 residues. The V segment lost 0 bases and the J segment 1 base; nucleotides outside the gene matches: 6.

The sample holds one count of this clone. The gene calls are TRBV30 and TRBJ1-3; D ambiguous. The CDR3 spans 13 residues. The germline V gene encodes CDR1 GTSNPN and CDR2 SVGIG (reference sequence). Trimming took 2 bases from V and 2 from J, leaving 7 bases between them. The CDR3, as DNA: TGTGCCTGGAGTAATGCAGCTGGAAACACCATATATTTT. Its protein is CAWSNAAGNTIYF.

On this clone itself: The sample contains more than one DNA sequence encoding this CDR3. The chain employs TRBV10-3 and TRBJ2-2; D gene unclear. The CDR3 has 11 residues. Trimming took 4 bases from V and 4 from J, leaving 1 base between them. Germline CDR1 reads ENHRY; CDR2 reads SYGVKD. CDR3: CAISVTGELFF. In nucleotides, the CDR3 is TGTGCCATCAGTGTCACCGGGGAGCTGTTTTTT.

The V gene is TRBV5-1, the J gene TRBJ2-3; 8 bases agree with TRBD2. Germline V gene lookup returns CDR1 SGHRS and CDR2 YFSETQ. The length of the CDR3 is 14 residues. With V trimmed by 2 bases and J by 4 bases, 3 bases remained unmatched. CDR3 residues: CASSFSSGPDTQYF. The CDR3 coding sequence is TGCGCCAGCAGCTTTTCTAGCGGGCCAGATACGCAGTATTTT.